One and the same sample provided the 21 T cell receptor beta chains below, sequenced in a study of T cell responses to AZD1222 COVID-19 vaccine. Some clones are missing from TCRdb's copy, which holds only in-frame ones; the method was immunoSEQ multiplex PCR. In the table there are some 170,000 clones, roughly nine tenths of which are singletons. The sequencing here drew on peripheral blood, taken on day 0 of AZD1222 vaccination. The receptors come from an adult in good health.

V usage is TRBV10-3 and J usage is TRBJ2-5; tentatively, D is TRBD1 or TRBD2 (5 bases each). CDR3 length: 14 amino acids. The germline gives CDR1 ENHRY, CDR2 SYGVKD. V was trimmed by 4 bases and J by 4 bases, leaving 13 bases between them. CDR3 loop: CAISAGTIRETQYF. The CDR3 DNA reads TGTGCCATCAGTGCCGGGACCATACGAGAGACCCAGTACTTC.

V usage is TRBV5-4 and J usage is TRBJ1-3; 7 bases are shared with TRBD1. This CDR3 region has 15 residues. V lost 5 bases to trimming and J lost 4 bases; unmatched junction nucleotides: 9. The germline gives CDR1 SGHNT, CDR2 YYREEE (reference sequence). The CDR3 bases are TGTGCCAGCAGACCACAGGGGAAGGAGGGAAACACCATATATTTT. It translates to CASRPQGKEGNTIYF.

The rearrangement joins TRBV10-1 to TRBJ2-3; maybe TRBD2 (5 bases). Germline V gene data show CDR1 as WNHNN and CDR2 as SYGVQD (reference sequence). The CDR3 loop spans 16 amino acids. V was pared by 3 bases and J by 2 bases, with 15 bases between. CDR3 bases: TGCGCCAGCAGTGATATGACACCCGGGGACACAGATACGCAGTATTTT. Translation: CASSDMTPGDTDTQYF.

The V call is TRBV4-1, the J call TRBJ2-1; TRBD2 might be the D (5 bases). The V end lost 5 bases, the J end lost 9 bases, and 17 bases lay between the germline ends. CDR1 is MGHRA, CDR2 YSYEKL, per germline. This CDR3 is built from 14 residues. DNA for the CDR3: TGCGCCAGCAGCGACCCTCAGCGGCACCCTGAGCAGTTCTTC. Translating it yields CASSDPQRHPEQFF.

The rearrangement links TRBV7-9 to TRBJ1-4, with 8 bases aligning to TRBD1. Trimming at V came to 5 bases and at J to 7 bases, leaving 9 bases not matched to a gene. CDR1 and CDR2 from the germline V gene are SEHNR and FQNEAQ (reference sequence). CDR3 size: 15 residues. The chain's CDR3 is CASSITDREGEKLFF. CDR3 DNA sequence: TGTGCCAGCAGCATAACGGACAGGGAGGGTGAAAAACTGTTTTTT.

In its sample, this clone was seen many times. V and J are TRBV5-1 and TRBJ1-4; 11 nucleotides agree with TRBD1. Looked up from germline, CDR1 is SGHRS and CDR2 is YFSETQ. Germline trimming cut 0 bases from V and 7 bases from J; bases unmatched to any gene: 5. The CDR3 has 16 amino acids. CDR3 in DNA: TGCGCCAGCAGCTTGGCCGTCGGGACAGGGGGTGAAAAACTGTTTTTT. It translates to CASSLAVGTGGEKLFF.

The J gene is TRBJ2-1, the V gene TRBV6-2 or TRBV6-3; the match to TRBD2 covers 14 bases. There are 18 residues in the CDR3. Germline V gene sequence: CDR1 MNHEY, CDR2 SVGEGT. V was clipped by 5 bases and J by 2 bases; unmatched bases: 8. This CDR3 is CASSQTSGRAAAYNEQFF. The CDR3 DNA reads TGTGCCAGCAGTCAGACTAGCGGGAGGGCCGCGGCCTACAATGAGCAGTTCTTC.

About this clone itself: This sample also contains other DNA sequences that code for the same CDR3. The V gene is TRBV25-1, the J gene TRBJ1-2; perhaps TRBD1 as D (6 bases). V was clipped by 5 bases and J by 7 bases, with 8 bases between them. This CDR3 has 11 residues. Germline values: CDR1 MGHDK, CDR2 SYGVNS. DNA of the CDR3: TGTGCCAGCAGTCCAGGGGCTGGCTACACCTTC. Residues: CASSPGAGYTF.

This clone was observed a single time. The chain employs TRBV27 and TRBJ2-4; tentative D call: TRBD2 (6 bases). The V gene's germline CDR1 is MNHEY and CDR2 SMNVEV (reference sequence). The CDR3 runs 17 residues. With 5 bases removed from V and 10 bases from J, the gap between germline ends came to 27 bases. The CDR3 reads CASSPRQGLGGGGIQYF. The CDR3 DNA reads as TGTGCCAGCAGTCCGCGGCAGGGACTTGGGGGAGGAGGGATTCAGTACTTC.

V and J are TRBV6-2 or TRBV6-3 and TRBJ2-7; 9 bases fit TRBD1. Trimming took 2 bases from V and 3 from J; bases not matched to a gene: 5. This CDR3 has 15 amino acids. Germline assignment: CDR1 MNHEY and CDR2 SVGEGT. The CDR3 region has the DNA TGTGCCAGCAGTTACGGGGGGACAGGGAACTACGAGCAGTACTTC. Translating it yields CASSYGGTGNYEQYF.

The chain joins TRBV15 to TRBJ2-5; a weak D match, TRBD1 (6 bases). The CDR3 is 16 amino acids. CDR1 is LNHNV, CDR2 YYDKDF, per germline (reference sequence). V gave up 3 bases and J gave up 2 bases, with 16 bases separating them. For the CDR3, the DNA is TGTGCCACCAGCAGTAGTAGGACAGTGGGGCAAGAGACCCAGTACTTC. This translates into CATSSSRTVGQETQYF.

The V call is TRBV30, the J call TRBJ1-2, with D perhaps TRBD1 (5 bases). The CDR3 covers 16 residues. The germline gives CDR1 GTSNPN, CDR2 SVGIG (reference sequence). The V end lost 3 bases, the J end lost 2 bases, and 19 bases lay between the germline ends. Here the CDR3 reads CAWRAGPTFSNYGYTF. In DNA form, the CDR3 reads TGTGCCTGGAGGGCGGGACCCACATTTTCCAACTATGGCTACACCTTC.

The chain employs TRBV7-2 and TRBJ2-7; 8 bases align to TRBD1. Trimming removed 5 bases from V and 9 bases from J; junction bases left unmatched: 6. Per germline, CDR1 SGHTA and CDR2 FQGNSA. The CDR3 is 12 residues long. CDR3 sequence (DNA): TGTGCCAGCAGCCTGGACAGGGTTGGGCAGTACTTC. Translating it yields CASSLDRVGQYF.

This rearrangement joins TRBV6-5 to TRBJ1-4, with D possibly TRBD1 on 6 matching bases. Germline CDR1 reads MNHEY; CDR2 reads SVGAGI. This CDR3 spans 15 amino acids. The V and J ends lost 8 bases and 1 base respectively, with 14 bases between them. In nucleotides, the CDR3 is TGTGCCAGCTCCAAAGGGGGGCGAACTAATGAAAAACTGTTTTTT. Its translation is CASSKGGRTNEKLFF.

V and J are TRBV18 and TRBJ1-6, with D unresolved. This CDR3 contains 14 residues. Trimming pared 3 bases from V and 5 bases from J, leaving 8 bases between. In germline, CDR1 is KGHSH, CDR2 LQKENI. The CDR3 region is CASSPATDNSPLHF. For the CDR3, the DNA is TGTGCCAGCTCACCGGCTACAGATAATTCACCCCTCCACTTT.

The chain has TRBV28 and TRBJ1-6, with no clear D. The CDR3 spans 15 residues. The germline V gene encodes CDR1 MDHEN and CDR2 SYDVKM. Trimming stripped 4 bases from V and 9 bases from J, with 16 bases between. CDR3 sequence (DNA): TGTGCCAGCAGTTGGGGTTCCTCGGGCGGTTCACCCCTCCACTTT. This translates into CASSWGSSGGSPLHF.

V is TRBV28 and J is TRBJ2-4; TRBD2 matches at 10 bases. In germline, CDR1 is MDHEN, CDR2 SYDVKM. Trimming removed 6 bases from V and 8 bases from J; junction bases left unmatched: 7. CDR3 size: 14 residues. DNA of the CDR3: TGTGCCAGCAGCCTCAGCGGGAGGGTTTACATTCAGTACTTC. Its protein product is CASSLSGRVYIQYF. Complete variable domain (other parts from reference TRBV28 and TRBJ2-4): DVKVTQSSRYLVKRTGEKVFLECVQDMDHENMFWYRQDPGLGLRLIYFSYDVKMKEKGDIPEGYSVSREKKERFSLILESASTNQTSMYLCASSLSGRVYIQYFGAGTRLSVL.

J is TRBJ2-3 and V is TRBV5-6; 8 bases are a match to TRBD2. Germline assignment: CDR1 SGHDT and CDR2 YYEEEE. Trimming removed 4 bases from V and 1 base from J; junction bases left unmatched: 5. The length of the CDR3 is 15 residues. The CDR3 loop is CASSAGTRRTDTQYF. CDR3 nucleotides: TGTGCCAGCAGCGCCGGGACTAGACGCACAGATACGCAGTATTTT. The full variable domain, in which reference TRBV5-6 and TRBJ2-3 provide the parts outside the CDR3, is DAGVTQSPTHLIKTRGQQVTLRCSPKSGHDTVSWYQQALGQGPQFIFQYYEEEERQRGNFPDRFSGHQFPNYSSELNVNALLLGDSALYLCASSAGTRRTDTQYFGPGTRLTVL.

V is TRBV30 and J is TRBJ2-2; 7 bases align to TRBD2. The germline gives CDR1 GTSNPN, CDR2 SVGIG (reference sequence). The V segment lost 2 bases and the J segment 6 bases; nucleotides outside the gene matches: 12. This CDR3 has 16 amino acids. CDR3 sequence: CAWSIAPGLGSGELFF. DNA for the CDR3: TGTGCCTGGAGTATAGCACCCGGACTAGGATCCGGGGAGCTGTTTTTT.

This clone was seen only a few times. This rearrangement joins TRBV10-2 to TRBJ1-2; possibly TRBD1 for D (5 bases). Germline lookup yields CDR1 WSHSY and CDR2 SAAADI. The V end was cut by 0 bases, the J end by 6 bases, with 8 bases between. The CDR3 consists of 13 residues. CDR3 DNA sequence: TGCGCCAGCAGTGAGTCGTTGGGACATGGCTACACCTTC. This encodes CASSESLGHGYTF.

V and J are TRBV3-1 (or the pseudogene TRBV3-2) and TRBJ2-7; TRBD2 matches at 8 bases. The CDR3 is made up of 15 amino acids. The germline V gene encodes CDR1 LGHDT and CDR2 YNNKEL (reference sequence). The V gene end was trimmed by 3 bases and the J gene end by 4 bases; junction bases not matched to a gene: 8. The CDR3 DNA is TGTGCCAGCAGCCAGGCTCCGGGGGGGGAGTACGAGCAGTACGTC. Translating it yields CASSQAPGGEYEQYV.